One sample yielded the 21 T cell receptor beta chains listed below, sequenced in a study of blood T cell repertoires in COVID-19. Generated by immunoSEQ multiplex PCR, the TCRdb table keeps only in-frame clones and is missing some. In the table there are about 190,000 clones, 70% to 85% of which are singletons. Sequencing input: PBMCs or T cells enriched from blood (not recorded which). The receptors originated from a woman between 50 and 59 years old who had recovered from COVID-19.

The chain links TRBV5-4 to TRBJ2-2, with 13 bases matching TRBD2. The CDR3 sequence is 17 residues long. The V and J ends lost 4 bases and 6 bases, in that order; junction bases with no gene match: 9. The germline V gene encodes CDR1 SGHNT and CDR2 YYREEE (reference sequence). The DNA of the CDR3 is TGTGCCAGCAGCCGAACTAGCGGGAGGGCCCGGGCCGGGGAGCTGTTTTTT. Translation: CASSRTSGRARAGELFF.

V gene TRBV7-9 combines with J gene TRBJ1-1; D possibly corresponds to TRBD1 (6 bases). The V end was cut by 4 bases, the J end by 9 bases, with 18 bases between. The length of the CDR3 is 14 residues. Germline lookup yields CDR1 SEHNR and CDR2 FQNEAQ (reference sequence). This CDR3 reads CASSSQGQGQKAFF. In nucleotides, the CDR3 is TGTGCCAGCAGCTCCCAGGGGCAGGGCCAGAAAGCTTTCTTT. The complete variable domain, with remaining parts taken from reference TRBV7-9 and TRBJ1-1, reads DTGVSQNPRHKITKRGQNVTFRCDPISEHNRLYWYRQTLGQGPEFLTYFQNEAQLEKSRLLSDRFSAERPKGSFSTLEIQRTEQGDSAMYLCASSSQGQGQKAFFGQGTRLTVV.

V usage is TRBV6-5 and J usage is TRBJ2-1; D might be TRBD1 (6 bases). V lost 7 bases and J 8 bases, leaving 15 bases between the germline ends. The germline gives CDR1 MNHEY, CDR2 SVGAGI. The CDR3 runs to 13 residues. CDR3 sequence: CASTPQGRDEQFF. CDR3 DNA: TGTGCCAGCACCCCCCAGGGGCGCGATGAGCAGTTCTTC.

The CDR3 nucleotides read TGTGCCAGCAAACCCACAGGGCTGGAAAAACTGTTTTTT. Its translation: CASKPTGLEKLFF. This chain connects TRBV2 to TRBJ1-4; possible D gene TRBD1, 6 bases. The V end was cut by 7 bases, the J end by 8 bases, with 14 bases between. This CDR3 has 13 amino acids. Per the germline V gene, CDR1 is SNHLY and CDR2 is FYNNEI.

The chain recombines TRBV7-2 with TRBJ2-4; tentative D call: TRBD2 (5 bases). The CDR3 extends over 18 amino acids. Trimming stripped 2 bases from V and 7 bases from J, with 24 bases between. Germline CDR1 SGHTA, CDR2 FQGNSA. CDR3 protein: CASSLTRSKDLSGNIQYF. CDR3 bases: TGTGCCAGCAGCTTAACGCGGTCCAAGGACTTGAGTGGGAACATTCAGTACTTC.

V gene TRBV19 combines with J gene TRBJ2-7, with 8 bases that match TRBD1. This CDR3 contains 15 residues. V dropped 4 bases and J dropped 5; count of bases not matched to a gene: 10. CDR1 is LNHDA, CDR2 SQIVND, per germline (reference sequence). The CDR3 protein is CASSTTGGDFDEQYF. CDR3 in DNA: TGTGCCAGTAGTACCACAGGGGGTGACTTTGACGAGCAGTACTTC. The full variable domain, with the rest looked up from reference TRBV19 and TRBJ2-7, is DGGITQSPKYLFRKEGQNVTLSCEQNLNHDAMYWYRQDPGQGLRLIYYSQIVNDFQKGDIAEGYSVSREKKESFPLTVTSAQKNPTAFYLCASSTTGGDFDEQYFGPGTRLTVT.

The sample holds one count of this clone. V and J are TRBV6-1 and TRBJ1-2; D is ambiguous. Germline CDR1 reads MNHNS; CDR2 reads SASEGT. The CDR3 has 14 residues. V gave up 0 bases and J gave up 11 bases, with 16 bases separating them. The CDR3 bases are TGTGCCAGCAGTGAAGCGCCTCGGGTCTATGCTTACACCTTC. Its translation: CASSEAPRVYAYTF.

V is TRBV2 and J is TRBJ2-2, with TRBD1 identical over 12 bases. V was clipped by 6 bases and J by 7 bases; unmatched bases: 6. Germline CDR1 reads SNHLY; CDR2 reads FYNNEI. This CDR3 is built from 15 residues. CDR3 amino acids: CASSPGQGAVGELFF. In nucleotides, the CDR3 is TGTGCCAGCAGCCCGGGACAGGGGGCGGTCGGGGAGCTGTTTTTT.

The chain employs TRBV18 and TRBJ1-6, with no clear D. The CDR3 totals 14 residues. Germline V gives CDR1 KGHSH, CDR2 LQKENI. The V and J ends lost 6 bases and 0 bases respectively, with 6 bases between them. CDR3: CASSSGSYNSPLHF. CDR3 in DNA: TGTGCCAGCTCGTCGGGCTCCTATAATTCACCCCTCCACTTT.

This chain links TRBV12-3 or TRBV12-4 with TRBJ2-2; perhaps TRBD1 as D (6 bases). Trimming took off 7 bases at V and 6 bases at J, with 9 bases between the two ends. The CDR3 spans 12 residues. CDR3 region: CASIRGPGELFF. CDR3 bases: TGTGCCAGCATCAGGGGTCCCGGGGAGCTGTTTTTT.

The rearrangement uses TRBV9 and TRBJ2-1, with a weak D call TRBD2 (6 bases). Germline V gene lookup returns CDR1 SGDLS and CDR2 YYNGEE. Trimming pared 3 bases from V and 9 bases from J, leaving 16 bases between. The length of the CDR3 is 14 residues. In DNA form, the CDR3 reads TGTGCCAGCAGCGCCCCCCTGGAGCGGGCTGAGCAGTTCTTC. Translating gives CASSAPLERAEQFF.

V and J are TRBV27 and TRBJ1-5; the D is unclear. V lost 2 bases, J lost 4 bases, and 6 bases lay in between. CDR1 and CDR2 (germline): MNHEY, SMNVEV (reference sequence). The CDR3 contains 13 residues. CDR3 sequence: CASSLRGNQPQHF. The CDR3 nucleotides are TGTGCCAGCAGTTTACGGGGAAATCAGCCCCAGCATTTT.

The rearrangement joins TRBV7-8 to TRBJ1-5, with 10 bases matching TRBD1. This CDR3 is built from 19 residues. Looked up from germline, CDR1 is SGHVS and CDR2 is FQNEAQ. The V gene end was trimmed by 4 bases and the J gene end by 6 bases; junction bases not matched to a gene: 18. The chain's CDR3 is CASSSPRDRGQFLGQPQHF. CDR3 sequence (DNA): TGTGCCAGCAGCTCACCCCGGGACAGGGGTCAGTTTTTGGGTCAGCCCCAGCATTTT.

The V gene is TRBV19, the J gene TRBJ1-5, with D tentatively TRBD1 (6 bases). The germline V and J ends were trimmed by 2 bases and 7 bases, with 15 bases remaining between them. Germline assignment: CDR1 LNHDA and CDR2 SQIVND (reference sequence). The CDR3 runs 15 residues. The CDR3 nucleotides are TGTGCCAGTAGTATATCCGGGGGGCGCCGACAGCCCCAGCATTTT. This translates into CASSISGGRRQPQHF. Drawing the rest from reference TRBV19 and TRBJ1-5, the complete variable domain is DGGITQSPKYLFRKEGQNVTLSCEQNLNHDAMYWYRQDPGQGLRLIYYSQIVNDFQKGDIAEGYSVSREKKESFPLTVTSAQKNPTAFYLCASSISGGRRQPQHFGDGTRLSIL.

The rearrangement links TRBV10-1 to TRBJ2-5; possibly TRBD2 for D (6 bases). V gave up 2 bases and J gave up 7 bases, with 23 bases separating them. The CDR3 is made up of 17 amino acids. Per the germline V gene, CDR1 is WNHNN and CDR2 is SYGVQD (reference sequence). Written as DNA, the CDR3 is TGCGCCAGCAGTGAGCATAGCTGGGACTCACCCAGCGGGACCCAGTACTTC. Translation gives CASSEHSWDSPSGTQYF.

This clone showed up just once. The gene calls are TRBV11-3 and TRBJ2-2, with TRBD2 as a possible D gene (5 bases). V lost 1 base to trimming and J lost 6 bases, with 15 bases between them. Germline V gene sequence: CDR1 SGHNT, CDR2 YENEEA. This CDR3 has 16 amino acids. CDR3 bases: TGTGCCAGCAGCTTAGCTTCCGGGATTCGTTCCGGGGAGCTGTTTTTT. As protein: CASSLASGIRSGELFF.

This chain links TRBV4-1 with TRBJ1-3, with a weak D call TRBD1 (5 bases). This CDR3 is built from 17 residues. Germline lookup yields CDR1 MGHRA and CDR2 YSYEKL. V was cut by 1 base and J by 0 bases, with 13 bases left in between. The CDR3 is CASSQAGLVNSGNTIYF. The CDR3 DNA is TGCGCCAGCAGCCAAGCAGGGTTGGTCAACTCTGGAAACACCATATATTTT.

The J gene is TRBJ1-1, the V gene TRBV29-1, with no clear D. V shed 4 bases and J shed 1 base, with 4 bases lying between them. The V gene's germline CDR1 is SQVTM and CDR2 ANQGSEA. The CDR3 consists of 11 residues. CDR3 loop: CSVGQNTEAFF. In DNA form, the CDR3 reads TGCAGCGTTGGACAGAACACTGAAGCTTTCTTT.

The CDR3 nucleotides read TGTGCCAGCAGCTACGGGGTTCCAGAAGCTTTCTTT. As protein: CASSYGVPEAFF. This chain joins TRBV5-8 and TRBJ1-1; no reliable D call. This CDR3 comprises 12 residues. The germline V gene encodes CDR1 SGHTS and CDR2 YDEGEE. V lost 3 bases to trimming and J lost 8 bases, with 11 bases between them.

This chain joins TRBV5-1 and TRBJ2-3, with D possibly TRBD2 on 6 matching bases. Germline CDR1 is SGHRS and CDR2 is YFSETQ. V was cut by 5 bases and J by 2 bases, with 18 bases left in between. CDR3 length equals 16 residues. This CDR3 is CASSFSGGRNTDTQYF. The CDR3 nucleotides are TGCGCCAGCAGTTTCAGTGGAGGGCGGAACACAGATACGCAGTATTTT.

This sequence joins TRBV28 and TRBJ1-2; D gene ambiguous. Germline values: CDR1 MDHEN, CDR2 SYDVKM. V lost 6 bases, J lost 4 bases, and 12 bases lay in between. The CDR3 length is 13 residues. CDR3 nucleotides: TGTGCCAGCAGGAGAGGGTTGGGCTATGGCTACACCTTC. Protein sequence: CASRRGLGYGYTF.